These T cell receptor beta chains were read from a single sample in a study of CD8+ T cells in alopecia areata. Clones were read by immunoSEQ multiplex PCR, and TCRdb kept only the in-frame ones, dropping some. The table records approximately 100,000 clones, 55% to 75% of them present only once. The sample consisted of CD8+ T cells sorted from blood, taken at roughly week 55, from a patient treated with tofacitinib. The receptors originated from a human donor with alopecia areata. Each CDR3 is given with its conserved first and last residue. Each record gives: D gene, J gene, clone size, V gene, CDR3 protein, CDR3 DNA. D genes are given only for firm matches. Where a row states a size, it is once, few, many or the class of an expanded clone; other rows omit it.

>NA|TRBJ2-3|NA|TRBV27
CASTLMDTQYF
TGTGCCAGCACACTAATGGATACGCAGTATTTT
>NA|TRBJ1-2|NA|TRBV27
CASSLSALGYGYTF
TGTGCCAGCAGTTTATCGGCACTTGGCTATGGCTACACCTTC
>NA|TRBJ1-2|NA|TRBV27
CASGQAPYGYTF
TGTGCCAGCGGCCAGGCCCCCTATGGCTACACCTTC
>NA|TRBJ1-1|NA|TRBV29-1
CSVSRVGRMNTEAFF
TGCAGCGTTTCCCGCGTGGGACGAATGAACACTGAAGCTTTCTTT
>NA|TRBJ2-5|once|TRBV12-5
CARVETQYF
TGTGCTAGGGTCGAGACCCAGTACTTC
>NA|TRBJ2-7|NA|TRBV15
CATSRVVGVGEQYF
TGTGCCACCAGCAGAGTCGTTGGGGTAGGTGAGCAGTACTTC
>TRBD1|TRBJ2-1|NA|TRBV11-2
CASSLGIQGAYNEQFF
TGTGCCAGCAGCTTAGGTATACAGGGGGCCTACAATGAGCAGTTCTTC
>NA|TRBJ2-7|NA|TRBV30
CAWKGRITYEQYF
TGTGCCTGGAAGGGGCGGATTACCTACGAGCAGTACTTC
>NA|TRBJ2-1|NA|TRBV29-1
CSVPTTGGPTNIVYNEQFF
TGCAGCGTTCCAACCACCGGGGGGCCCACCAACATTGTATACAATGAGCAGTTCTTC
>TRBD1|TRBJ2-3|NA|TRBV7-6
CASSLVGQGADTQYF
TGTGCCAGCAGCTTAGTGGGACAGGGCGCAGATACGCAGTATTTT
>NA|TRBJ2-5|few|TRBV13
CASSLAGKETQYF
TGTGCCAGCAGCTTAGCAGGAAAAGAGACCCAGTACTTC
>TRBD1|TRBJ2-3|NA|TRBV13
CASSFPTGEGTDTQYF
TGTGCCAGCAGCTTTCCTACAGGGGAAGGGACAGATACGCAGTATTTT
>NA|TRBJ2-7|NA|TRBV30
CAWSVLGINEQYF
TGTGCCTGGAGTGTATTAGGGATTAACGAGCAGTACTTC
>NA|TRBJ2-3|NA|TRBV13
CASSLSDTQYF
TGTGCCAGCAGCTTATCAGATACGCAGTACTTT
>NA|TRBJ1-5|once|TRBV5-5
CASSLTGKAQPQHF
TGTGCCAGCAGCTTGACAGGGAAGGCTCAGCCCCAGCATTTT
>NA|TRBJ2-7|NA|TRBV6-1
CASSDYEQYF
TGTGCCAGCAGTGACTACGAGCAGTACTTC
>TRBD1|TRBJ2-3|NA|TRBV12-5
CASATGQGIDTQYF
TGTGCTAGTGCAACTGGACAGGGCATAGATACGCAGTATTTT
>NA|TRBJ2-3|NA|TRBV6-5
CASSPTGTDTQYF
TGTGCCAGCAGTCCAACAGGGACAGATACGCAGTATTTT
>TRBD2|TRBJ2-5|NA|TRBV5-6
CASSSGGGIQTQYF
TGTGCCAGCAGCTCGGGAGGAGGGATCCAGACCCAGTACTTC
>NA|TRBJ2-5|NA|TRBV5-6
CASSLADTPGTQYF
TGTGCCAGCAGCTTGGCCGACACTCCGGGAACCCAGTACTTC
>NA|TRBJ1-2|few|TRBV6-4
CASSSGEGGDGYTF
TGTGCCAGCAGTTCAGGGGAAGGAGGGGATGGCTACACCTTC
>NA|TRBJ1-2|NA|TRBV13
CASSKSTGGVYGYTF
TGTGCCAGCAGCAAATCGACAGGTGGGGTCTATGGCTACACCTTC
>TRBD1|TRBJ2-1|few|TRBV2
CASSVGQGTDEQFF
TGTGCCAGCAGTGTCGGACAGGGTACGGATGAGCAGTTCTTC
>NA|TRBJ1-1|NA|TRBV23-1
CASSQSGRAKNTEAFF
TGCGCCAGCAGTCAATCAGGGCGGGCGAAGAACACTGAAGCTTTCTTT
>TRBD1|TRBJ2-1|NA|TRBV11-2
CASSLDPGGNEQFF
TGTGCCAGCAGCTTAGACCCAGGGGGCAATGAGCAGTTCTTC
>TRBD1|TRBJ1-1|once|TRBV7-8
CASSRRRTGVNTEAFF
TGTGCCAGCAGCCGCCGACGGACAGGCGTGAACACTGAAGCTTTCTTT
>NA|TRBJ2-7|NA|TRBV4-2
CASSQVGGGIEQYF
TGTGCCAGCAGCCAAGTCGGGGGCGGTATCGAGCAGTACTTC
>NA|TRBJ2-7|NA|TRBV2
CATVRALERHEQYF
TGTGCCACCGTAAGGGCCCTCGAGAGGCACGAGCAGTACTTC
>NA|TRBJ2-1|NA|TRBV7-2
CASSLGLLSDEQFF
TGTGCCAGCAGCTTAGGACTACTTTCCGATGAGCAGTTCTTC
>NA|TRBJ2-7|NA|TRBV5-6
CASSSRDGTYEQYF
TGTGCCAGCAGCTCCCGGGACGGAACCTACGAGCAGTACTTC